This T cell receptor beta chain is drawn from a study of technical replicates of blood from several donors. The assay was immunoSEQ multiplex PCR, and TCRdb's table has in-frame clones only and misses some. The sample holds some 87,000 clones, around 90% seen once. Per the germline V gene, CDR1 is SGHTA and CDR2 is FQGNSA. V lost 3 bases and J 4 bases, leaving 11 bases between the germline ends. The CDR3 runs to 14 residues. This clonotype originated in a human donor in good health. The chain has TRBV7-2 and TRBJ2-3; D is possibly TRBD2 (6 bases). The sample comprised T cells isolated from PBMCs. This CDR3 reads CASSFGGNPDTQYF. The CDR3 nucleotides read TGTGCCAGCAGCTTTGGCGGGAACCCAGATACGCAGTATTTT.